This T cell receptor (delta chain) was recorded in a study of gamma-delta chains in newborns, infants, children. Study details: Innate gammadelta T cells reportedly expand polyclonally right after birth, driven by microbial exposure, per the title.

Only a few counts were recorded for this clone. At one end the junction does not follow the germline gene, possibly because of a read error. The identical CDR3 is also encoded by other nucleotide sequences in the sample. Germline loops: CDR1 GEAIGNYY, CDR2 EKD. The CDR3 has 19 amino acids. TCRdb re-called the reads with CATT. The sample carries about 3,000 delta-chain clones, more than 9% recorded once. This chain links TRDV2 with TRDJ1, with 13 nucleotides matching TRDD3. Material: blood. The sequence was obtained from a child who was a newborn, infant or young child, either healthy, febrile or measles-vaccinated (not recorded which). In nucleotides, the CDR3 is TGCGCCTGTGACACCGCTCTGTACTGGGGGATACGGCGGACCGATAAACTCATCTTT. Its translation: CACDTALYWGIRRTDKLIF.